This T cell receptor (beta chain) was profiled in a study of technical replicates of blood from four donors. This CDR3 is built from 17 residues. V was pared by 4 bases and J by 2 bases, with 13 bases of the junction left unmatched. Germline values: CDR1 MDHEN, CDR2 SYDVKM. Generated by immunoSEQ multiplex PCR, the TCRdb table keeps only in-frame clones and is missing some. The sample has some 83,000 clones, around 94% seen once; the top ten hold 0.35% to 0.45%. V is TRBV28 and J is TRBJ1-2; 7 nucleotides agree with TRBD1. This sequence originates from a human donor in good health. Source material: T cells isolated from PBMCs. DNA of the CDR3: TGTGCCAGCAGTTCAAGAGGGAACAGGGGAACAAACTATGGCTACACCTTC. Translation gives CASSSRGNRGTNYGYTF.